This T cell receptor beta chain originates from a study of blood T cell repertoires in COVID-19. Turning to the study itself: Italy, Spain and the United States were the sources of the convalescent and acute COVID-19 samples.

V shed 6 bases, J shed 4 bases, and the junction held 14 bases outside the gene matches. The CDR3 runs to 16 residues. Germline lookup yields CDR1 MNHEY and CDR2 SMNVEV (reference sequence). As handled by the study authors: Scientists estimated how many nucleated cells there were by amplifying reference gene primers. The assay was immunoSEQ multiplex PCR, and TCRdb's table has in-frame clones only and misses some. Clone size and V and J calls were adopted from that table, with D and trimming inferred from the DNA. Here the sample spans fewer than 250,000 clones, around 80% being singletons. The J gene is TRBJ1-1, the V gene TRBV27; 7 nucleotides align to TRBD1. Sequenced: peripheral blood. This receptor was taken from a man aged 60 to 75 with acute or convalescent COVID-19. The CDR3: CASSHDMTGFGTEAFF. In nucleotides, the CDR3 is TGTGCCAGCAGCCATGATATGACAGGGTTCGGCACTGAAGCTTTCTTT.